This TCR beta chain was captured by sequencing in a study of spatial heterogeneity in lung cancer. Across the study: Counts of TCR transcripts in tumor regions correlated strongly with a matched bulk RNA-seq T cell module score.

With V trimmed by 0 bases and J by 3 bases, 5 bases remained unmatched. Germline CDR1 is SGDLS and CDR2 is YYNGEE. The CDR3 is made up of 16 amino acids. General study points: Counts of expanded intratumoral alpha and beta TCRs tracked tumor mutation counts.

Every cDNA TCR molecule received its own unique molecular identifier. Each CDR3 protein gets one entry after TCRdb re-called the 5' RACE reads with MiXCR. The repertoire holds approximately 9,600 distinct CDR3 sequences, with 9% to 15% as singletons. This clonotype counts as medium-sized. Its antigen is not identified. The library was designed around alpha chains, so this beta chain is a stray read whose abundance carries little weight. Sample time point: sample taken at primary tumor resection. The source material was lung tumor tissue, sampled at surgery. This receptor was identified in a male donor with early-stage non-small cell lung cancer. The chain employs TRBV9 and TRBJ2-3, with 9 bases identical to TRBD2. For the CDR3, the DNA is TGTGCCAGCAGCGTAGGAGCTGGACTAGCGACAGATACGCAGTATTTT. This translates into CASSVGAGLATDTQYF.